This note documents a single T cell receptor (beta chain) sequence. Seattle enrolled patients during active infection and tracked them longitudinally. The V gene's germline CDR1 is MNHNS and CDR2 SASEGT. J was trimmed by 7 bases and V by 0 bases; bases with no gene match: 5. The CDR3 loop spans 15 amino acids. Methods used by the authors: How many nucleated cells were present was estimated from reference gene primer amplification. The protocol was immunoSEQ multiplex PCR, while the TCRdb copy is restricted to in-frame clones and leaves out a portion. D and trimming were read from the DNA, whereas the V and J calls and clone size are those reported in that table. This sample has approximately 160,000 clones; around 90% occur once, and the top ten carry 0.58%. The record originates from a study of blood T cell repertoires in COVID-19. Study as a whole: The origin of the acute and convalescent COVID-19 samples was the United States, Italy and Spain. T cells, B-cell-depleted T cells, or PBMCs supplied cDNA or gDNA.

This sequence was found in a man in his sixties with COVID-19, enrolled during active disease. The V gene is TRBV6-1, the J gene TRBJ1-2; 10 bases are a match to TRBD1. Material: peripheral blood. For the CDR3, the DNA is TGTGCCAGCAGTGAAGCTGGACAGGGGGTGTTTGGCTACACCTTC. It codes for CASSEAGQGVFGYTF.